One and the same sample provided the 25 T cell receptor beta chains below, sequenced in a study of cytomegalovirus exposure and HLA in healthy donors (dated by TCRdb to 2017 to 2019). Receptors were amplified or captured by the immunoSEQ multiplex PCR assay. The multiplex PCR relied on a mix of 60 forward primers for TCR Vbeta segments and 13 reverse primers for TCR Jbeta segments. This immuneACCESS table, as held by TCRdb, lists in-frame sequences with V and J called but not all clones. Of the missing ones, under half trace to an unresolved V gene in checked studies; the others have no known cause. Counted in this sample were roughly 98,000 clones; about 81% of them appeared once. The ten biggest clones cover 11% of the sample. The specimen sequenced was PBMCs. The receptors were sampled from a man between 18 and 29 years old in good health and CMV-seropositive.

V gene TRBV5-6 combines with J gene TRBJ1-2; no reliable D call. The CDR3 length is 14 residues. Germline V gene sequence: CDR1 SGHDT, CDR2 YYEEEE. Trimming removed 5 bases at V and 6 bases at J, with 17 bases between. CDR3 in amino acids: CASRILLRGDGYTF. CDR3 sequence (DNA): TGTGCCAGCAGGATACTTCTGCGGGGAGATGGCTACACCTTC.

The V gene is TRBV5-4, the J gene TRBJ2-5; 7 nucleotides align to TRBD1. V was pared by 3 bases and J by 5 bases, with 13 bases of the junction left unmatched. The CDR3 has 16 amino acids. Germline V CDR1 and CDR2: SGHNT, YYREEE (reference sequence). CDR3 bases: TGTGCCAGCAGCTCTCGTACGGGACAACAGGGGGAGACCCAGTACTTC. It yields the protein CASSSRTGQQGETQYF.

As for this clone: The same CDR3 is also encoded by other DNA sequences in this sample. The V call is TRBV5-1, the J call TRBJ1-6; 7 nucleotides line up with TRBD1. The CDR3 is made up of 15 amino acids. The junction had 10 bases not matched to a gene; V was cut back by 3 bases and J by 10 bases. The germline gives CDR1 SGHRS, CDR2 YFSETQ. The CDR3 DNA follows: TGCGCCAGCAGCTCCAGGCAGGGGGAAGGATCACCCCTCCACTTT. Residues: CASSSRQGEGSPLHF.

Note on this clone: This same CDR3 is encoded by further DNA sequences in the sample. The chain carries TRBV9 and TRBJ2-7, with TRBD1 matching over 7 bases. The CDR3 has 13 residues. The germline V gene encodes CDR1 SGDLS and CDR2 YYNGEE. The junction had 0 bases not matched to a gene; V was cut back by 0 bases and J by 3 bases. The CDR3 spells CASSVGDSYEQYF. The CDR3 DNA is TGTGCCAGCAGCGTAGGGGACAGCTACGAGCAGTACTTC.

The chain has TRBV5-1 and TRBJ1-2, with D maybe TRBD1 (6 bases). Germline V lookup: CDR1 SGHRS, CDR2 YFSETQ. V was clipped by 3 bases and J by 3 bases, with 9 bases between them. CDR3 length equals 13 residues. The CDR3 DNA reads TGCGCCAGCAGCTCCCAGGGGTACTATGGCTACACCTTC. As protein: CASSSQGYYGYTF.

This clone was observed a handful of times. This chain connects TRBV5-1 to TRBJ2-1, with TRBD2 matching over 9 bases. Germline lookup yields CDR1 SGHRS and CDR2 YFSETQ. With 0 bases clipped from V and 7 bases from J, the junction kept 2 bases outside the gene matches. CDR3 length equals 14 residues. The CDR3, as DNA: TGCGCCAGCAGCTTGGTTACTAGCGGGAATGAGCAGTTCTTC. Translation: CASSLVTSGNEQFF.

The V and J genes are TRBV15 and TRBJ1-1; 12 bases line up with TRBD1. CDR1 is LNHNV, CDR2 YYDKDF, per germline (reference sequence). V gave up 0 bases and J gave up 8 bases; unmatched junction bases: 7. The CDR3 extends over 16 amino acids. CDR3 DNA: TGTGCCACCAGCAGAGATATGGGACAGGGGGCGGAAGAAGCTTTCTTT. Encoded protein: CATSRDMGQGAEEAFF.

This rearrangement joins TRBV5-6 to TRBJ2-5, with 9 bases identical to TRBD2. Trimming took 2 bases from V and 2 from J; bases not matched to a gene: 10. Germline loops: CDR1 SGHDT, CDR2 YYEEEE. This CDR3 spans 17 amino acids. DNA for the CDR3: TGTGCCAGCAGCTTAAATGCGGGGGGGCCGGGGCAAGAGACCCAGTACTTC. Translating it yields CASSLNAGGPGQETQYF.

The CDR3, as DNA: TGTGCCAGCAGCAGTATGGGCATGGATTTTAATGAAAAACTGTTTTTT. Protein: CASSSMGMDFNEKLFF. This chain connects TRBV7-9 to TRBJ1-4; D not resolved. Germline V gene lookup returns CDR1 SEHNR and CDR2 FQNEAQ (reference sequence). The germline V and J ends were trimmed by 5 bases and 4 bases, with 17 bases remaining between them. This CDR3 spans 16 amino acids.

J is TRBJ2-2 and V is TRBV28; D remains ambiguous. The CDR3 is 18 residues long. Germline CDR1 is MDHEN and CDR2 is SYDVKM. V dropped 5 bases and J dropped 3 bases, with 22 bases sitting between them. The chain's CDR3 is CASSHYPAKDWHTGELFF. In DNA, the CDR3 is TGTGCCAGCAGTCACTACCCCGCTAAGGATTGGCACACCGGGGAGCTGTTTTTT. The whole variable domain, filled in from reference TRBV28 and TRBJ2-2, reads DVKVTQSSRYLVKRTGEKVFLECVQDMDHENMFWYRQDPGLGLRLIYFSYDVKMKEKGDIPEGYSVSREKKERFSLILESASTNQTSMYLCASSHYPAKDWHTGELFFGEGSRLTVL.

The V and J genes are TRBV10-1 and TRBJ2-3, with a tentative D call TRBD1 (6 bases). CDR3 size: 13 residues. The germline V gene encodes CDR1 WNHNN and CDR2 SYGVQD (reference sequence). Trimming shortened V by 7 bases and J by 5 bases, and 13 bases separated the two germline ends. In DNA, the CDR3 is TGCGCCAGCAACAGGGAGTTCCAAGATACGCAGTATTTT. The encoded protein is CASNREFQDTQYF.

The J gene is TRBJ1-1, the V gene TRBV25-1; D remains unclear. The germline gives CDR1 MGHDK, CDR2 SYGVNS. This CDR3 spans 11 amino acids. Trimming cost V 6 bases and J 5 bases, with 7 bases left between them. The DNA for the CDR3 is TGTGCCAGCAGAGAGCGGACTGAAGCTTTCTTT. Its protein is CASRERTEAFF.

This rearrangement joins TRBV7-9 to TRBJ2-6; tentatively, D is TRBD2 (5 bases). CDR3 length: 15 residues. The germline CDR1 and CDR2 sequences are SEHNR and FQNEAQ (reference sequence). V was trimmed by 5 bases and J by 6 bases, leaving 14 bases between them. The CDR3: CASSRLASLANVLTF. CDR3 DNA: TGTGCCAGCAGCCGTCTAGCCTCCCTGGCCAACGTCCTGACTTTC.

About this clone: Other DNA sequences in this sample translate to the same CDR3. The chain combines TRBV7-3 with TRBJ1-2, with TRBD1 matching 8 bases. The CDR3 totals 14 residues. The germline V gene has CDR1 SGHTA and CDR2 FQGTGA. V lost 5 bases to trimming and J lost 2 bases; unmatched junction nucleotides: 4. The CDR3 loop reads CASSPGQGNYGYTF. CDR3 nucleotide sequence: TGTGCCAGCAGCCCAGGACAGGGAAACTATGGCTACACCTTC.

A few counts support this clone. This chain joins TRBV2 and TRBJ1-2, with 9 bases matching TRBD1. J gave up 8 bases and V 6 bases, and 16 bases lay outside the gene matches. The CDR3 extends over 16 amino acids. CDR1 and CDR2 (germline): SNHLY, FYNNEI. The chain's CDR3 is CASSSAGTGMERGYTF. CDR3 nucleotide sequence: TGTGCCAGCAGCTCCGCCGGGACAGGGATGGAACGAGGCTACACCTTC.

There are a few counts of this clone. The chain uses TRBV10-1 and TRBJ2-6; D is ambiguous. The germline gives CDR1 WNHNN, CDR2 SYGVQD (reference sequence). With 2 bases removed from V and 4 bases from J, the gap between germline ends came to 6 bases. The CDR3 consists of 14 residues. The CDR3 sequence: CASSEIAGANVLTF. The CDR3 DNA sequence: TGCGCCAGCAGTGAGATAGCCGGGGCCAACGTCCTGACTTTC.

The chain is built from TRBV14 and TRBJ2-2, with D possibly matching TRBD1 (7 bases). There are 16 residues in the CDR3. Germline V gives CDR1 SGHDN, CDR2 FVKESK. Between the trimmed V and J ends, which lost 5 bases and 6 bases, there was a span of 19 bases. CDR3 region: CASSSTLGRGAGELFF. The CDR3 coding sequence is TGTGCCAGCAGCTCCACCCTGGGCAGGGGGGCCGGGGAGCTGTTTTTT.

Note on this clone: The same CDR3 arises from other DNA sequences in this sample as well. V and J are TRBV10-3 and TRBJ2-1, with a weak D call TRBD1 (5 bases). The germline V gene encodes CDR1 ENHRY and CDR2 SYGVKD. V lost 8 bases and J lost 2, with 16 bases in between. The CDR3 is 15 amino acids. This chain's CDR3 is CAISQGGQPYNEQFF. DNA of the CDR3: TGTGCCATCTCCCAGGGTGGGCAGCCCTACAATGAGCAGTTCTTC.

The chain joins TRBV5-1 to TRBJ2-3; TRBD2 might be the D (6 bases). Looked up from germline, CDR1 is SGHRS and CDR2 is YFSETQ. The V end was cut by 4 bases, the J end by 0 bases, with 18 bases between. This CDR3 has 17 residues. The CDR3 bases are TGCGCCAGCAGCACCACTAAGCGGGCGCCTAGCACAGATACGCAGTATTTT. Amino acids: CASSTTKRAPSTDTQYF.

This clone has only a few counts. The V gene is TRBV29-1, the J gene TRBJ1-1, with D perhaps matching TRBD1 (6 bases). The CDR3 is 16 residues long. CDR1 and CDR2 from the germline V gene are SQVTM and ANQGSEA. V was clipped by 7 bases and J by 0 bases, with 21 bases between them. This chain's CDR3 is CSALSGTGQMNTEAFF. The CDR3 DNA reads TGCAGCGCCCTCTCAGGCACAGGGCAAATGAACACTGAAGCTTTCTTT.

V gene TRBV7-9 combines with J gene TRBJ1-1, with unresolved D. CDR1 SEHNR and CDR2 FQNEAQ come from the germline V gene (reference sequence). The CDR3 extends over 13 amino acids. Trimming removed 2 bases at V and 7 bases at J, with 11 bases between. As DNA, the CDR3 is TGTGCCAGCAGCTTAATGGTCCCAGATGAAGCTTTCTTT. Its translation is CASSLMVPDEAFF.

V gene TRBV5-1 combines with J gene TRBJ2-2, with 9 bases identical to TRBD1. CDR3 length: 15 residues. With V trimmed by 4 bases and J by 3 bases, 4 bases remained unmatched. In germline, CDR1 is SGHRS, CDR2 YFSETQ. CDR3 nucleotide sequence: TGCGCCAGCAGCGCCGGGACAGGGTACACCGGGGAGCTGTTTTTT. This sequence encodes CASSAGTGYTGELFF.

J is TRBJ2-3 and V is TRBV7-9; TRBD1 is a possible D gene (5 bases). CDR3 size: 17 residues. Trimming shortened V by 1 base and J by 1 base, and 15 bases separated the two germline ends. The germline V gene has CDR1 SEHNR and CDR2 FQNEAQ (reference sequence). CDR3 coding DNA: TGTGCCAGCAGCTTAGTTCTCCCAGGGATGGGCACAGATACGCAGTATTTT. It codes for CASSLVLPGMGTDTQYF.

The chain is built from TRBV7-3 and TRBJ2-2; D is unclear. CDR1 and CDR2 (germline): SGHTA, FQGTGA. The CDR3 totals 12 residues. Trimming stripped 6 bases from V and 7 bases from J, with 9 bases between. The CDR3 DNA reads as TGTGCCAGCAGGCTAAACGGCGGGGAGCTGTTTTTT. It is translated as CASRLNGGELFF.

Comments on this clone: Other DNA sequences in the sample encode the same CDR3. The chain combines TRBV28 with TRBJ1-5, with 8 bases fitting TRBD1. Trimming took 2 bases from V and 2 from J; bases not matched to a gene: 2. This CDR3 contains 15 residues. Per the germline V gene, CDR1 is MDHEN and CDR2 is SYDVKM. The CDR3 spells CASSLGQGGNQPQHF. Written as DNA, the CDR3 is TGTGCCAGCAGTTTAGGACAGGGAGGCAATCAGCCCCAGCATTTT.